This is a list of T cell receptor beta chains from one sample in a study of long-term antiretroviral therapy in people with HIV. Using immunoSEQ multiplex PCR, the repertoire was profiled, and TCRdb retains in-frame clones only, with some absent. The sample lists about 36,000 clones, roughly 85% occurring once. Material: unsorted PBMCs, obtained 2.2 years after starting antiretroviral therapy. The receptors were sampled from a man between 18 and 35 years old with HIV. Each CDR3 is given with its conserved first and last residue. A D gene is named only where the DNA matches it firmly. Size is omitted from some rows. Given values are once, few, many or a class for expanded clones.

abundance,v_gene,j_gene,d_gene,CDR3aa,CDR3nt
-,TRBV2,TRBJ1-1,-,CASGTPRGAGTEAFF,TGTGCCAGCGGAACCCCCAGGGGCGCCGGCACTGAAGCTTTCTTT
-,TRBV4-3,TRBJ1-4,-,CASSPTGTPGGKLFF,TGCGCCAGCAGCCCTACCGGGACACCCGGGGGGAAACTGTTTTTT
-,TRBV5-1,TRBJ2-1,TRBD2,CASRALGLAGVDEQFF,TGCGCCAGCAGAGCCTTGGGACTAGCGGGAGTCGATGAGCAGTTCTTC
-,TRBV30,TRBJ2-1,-,CAWSVRGRGHSSYNEQFF,TGTGCCTGGAGTGTCCGGGGGAGGGGACATAGCTCCTACAATGAGCAGTTCTTC
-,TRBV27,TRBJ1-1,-,CASSAGVITEAFF,TGTGCCAGTTCGGCAGGGGTTATCACTGAAGCTTTCTTT
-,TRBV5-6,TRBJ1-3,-,CASSLSGRSGNTIYF,TGTGCCAGCAGCTTGAGTGGGAGGTCTGGAAACACCATATATTTT
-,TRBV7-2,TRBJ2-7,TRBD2,CASSRGLALSYEQYF,TGTGCCAGCAGCCGGGGACTAGCGCTCTCCTACGAGCAGTACTTC
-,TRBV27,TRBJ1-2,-,CASTIPGVEWDGYTF,TGTGCCAGCACCATCCCGGGGGTTGAATGGGATGGCTACACCTTC
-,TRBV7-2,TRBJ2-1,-,CASSSSSEPTSEQFF,TGTGCCAGCAGCTCGTCTAGCGAACCTACAAGTGAGCAGTTCTTC
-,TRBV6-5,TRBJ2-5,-,CASSSRLSQETQYF,TGTGCCAGCAGTTCTCGACTATCCCAAGAGACCCAGTACTTC
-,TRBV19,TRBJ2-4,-,CASSSYELAKNIQYF,TGTGCCAGTTCAAGCTATGAACTAGCCAAAAACATTCAGTACTTC
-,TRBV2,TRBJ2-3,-,CASSIGADTQYF,TGTGCCAGCAGCATAGGGGCAGATACGCAGTATTTT
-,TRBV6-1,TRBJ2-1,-,CASSGRRAYLPNEQFF,TGTGCCAGCAGTGGTCGGAGGGCCTATCTCCCCAATGAGCAGTTCTTC
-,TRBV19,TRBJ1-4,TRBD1,CASSIGTGDEKLFF,TGTGCCAGTAGTATAGGGACAGGGGATGAAAAACTGTTTTTT
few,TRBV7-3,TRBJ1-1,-,CASSLGGAPEAFF,TGTGCCAGCAGCTTAGGGGGCGCGCCTGAAGCTTTCTTT
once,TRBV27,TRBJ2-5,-,CASSSLGGWGETQYF,TGTGCCAGCAGTTCCCTCGGGGGTTGGGGGGAGACCCAGTACTTC
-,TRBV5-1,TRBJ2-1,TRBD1,CASSLGTGGKDEQFF,TGCGCCAGCAGCCTCGGGACAGGGGGAAAGGATGAGCAGTTCTTC
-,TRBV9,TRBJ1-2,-,CASSVADRPFGYTF,TGTGCCAGCAGCGTAGCGGACAGACCCTTTGGCTACACCTTC
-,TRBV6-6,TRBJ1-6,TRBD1,CASRQGSSPLHF,TGTGCCAGCAGACAGGGGAGCTCACCCCTCCACTTT
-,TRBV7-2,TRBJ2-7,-,CASSQAGPRQYF,TGTGCCAGCAGCCAAGCTGGCCCTCGGCAGTACTTC
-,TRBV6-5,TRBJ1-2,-,CASRQNRASGYTF,TGTGCCAGCAGACAAAACAGGGCTAGCGGCTACACCTTC
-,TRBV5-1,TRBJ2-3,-,CASSFFPGEDTQYF,TGCGCCAGCAGCTTCTTTCCAGGCGAAGATACGCAGTATTTT
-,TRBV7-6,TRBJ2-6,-,CASSALGQFISGANVLTF,TGTGCCAGCAGCGCCCTCGGACAGTTTATCTCTGGGGCCAACGTCCTGACTTTC
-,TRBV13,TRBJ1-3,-,CASSLDNSPRSIYF,TGTGCCAGCAGCTTAGATAACAGCCCCCGTTCCATATATTTT
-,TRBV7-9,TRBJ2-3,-,CASSPVSWGVDTQYF,TGTGCCAGCAGCCCAGTAAGTTGGGGAGTAGATACGCAGTATTTT
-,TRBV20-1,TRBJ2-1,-,CSAQRWTEQFF,TGCAGTGCCCAAAGGTGGACTGAGCAGTTCTTC
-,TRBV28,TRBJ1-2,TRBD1,CASSLPGQGDGYTF,TGTGCCAGCAGCCTACCGGGACAGGGGGATGGCTACACCTTC
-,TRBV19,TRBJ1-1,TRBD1,CASSIFNRGHTEAFF,TGTGCCAGTAGTATTTTCAACAGGGGCCACACTGAAGCTTTCTTT
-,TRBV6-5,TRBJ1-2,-,CASRFTGGNYGYTF,TGTGCCAGCAGATTCACGGGGGGCAACTATGGCTACACCTTC
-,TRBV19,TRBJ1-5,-,CASQDNSNQPQHF,TGTGCCAGCCAAGACAATAGCAATCAGCCCCAGCATTTT
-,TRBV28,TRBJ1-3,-,CASSLETPRNTIYF,TGTGCCAGCAGTTTGGAGACCCCCCGAAACACCATATATTTT
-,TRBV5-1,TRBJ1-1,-,CASSQVGNTEAFF,TGCGCCAGCTCCCAAGTCGGGAACACTGAAGCTTTCTTT
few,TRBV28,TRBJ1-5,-,CASSSHQGDYSNQPQHF,TGTGCCAGCAGTTCTCATCAGGGTGACTATAGCAATCAGCCCCAGCATTTT
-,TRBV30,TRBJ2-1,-,CAWRVGNEQFF,TGTGCCTGGAGGGTAGGCAATGAGCAGTTCTTC
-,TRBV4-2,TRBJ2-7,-,CASSQEQGYEQYF,TGTGCCAGCAGCCAGGAACAGGGCTACGAGCAGTACTTC
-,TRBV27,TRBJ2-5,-,CASSLSRSVTQYF,TGTGCCAGCAGTTTATCCAGGTCCGTTACCCAGTACTTC
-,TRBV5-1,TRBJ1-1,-,CASRRGETEAFF,TGCGCCAGCAGGAGGGGGGAGACTGAAGCTTTCTTT
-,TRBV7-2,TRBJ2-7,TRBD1,CASSSRGHRGDEQYF,TGTGCCAGCAGCTCAAGGGGGCACAGGGGGGACGAGCAGTACTTC
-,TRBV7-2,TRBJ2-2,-,CASSLELNTGELFF,TGTGCCAGCAGCTTAGAGTTGAACACCGGGGAGCTGTTTTTT
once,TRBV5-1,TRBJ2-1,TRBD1,CASSLAGDRGNNEQFF,TGCGCCAGCAGCTTGGCCGGGGACAGGGGGAACAATGAGCAGTTCTTC
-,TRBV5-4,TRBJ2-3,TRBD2,CASSLIGLAGGTDTQYF,TGTGCCAGCAGCTTAATAGGACTAGCGGGGGGCACAGATACGCAGTATTTT
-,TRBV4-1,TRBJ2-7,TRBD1,CASSLDSRDSGYEQYF,TGCGCCAGCAGCCTAGACTCCCGGGACAGTGGCTACGAGCAGTACTTC
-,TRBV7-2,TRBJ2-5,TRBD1,CASSSDRGQYF,TGTGCCAGCAGCTCTGACAGGGGCCAGTACTTC
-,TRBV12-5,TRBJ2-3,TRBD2,CASGSSGGPDTQYF,TGTGCTAGTGGTTCAAGCGGGGGGCCGGATACGCAGTATTTT